Following are 17 T cell receptor beta chains from one sample sequenced in a study of cytomegalovirus exposure and HLA in healthy donors. The PCR employed 60 Vbeta primers together with 13 Jbeta primers. The data were produced by immunoSEQ multiplex PCR, yet TCRdb's version contains in-frame clones alone and is incomplete. The sample includes 150,000 to 200,000 clones, approximately 81% seen only once; the top ten take around 1.9%. Sequencing was carried out using PBMCs. Every receptor here comes from a woman aged 18-35 years in good health and CMV-seropositive.

This clone has a handful of counts. V is TRBV4-1 and J is TRBJ1-4, with 7 bases matching TRBD1. The CDR3 is 16 residues long. Germline V gives CDR1 MGHRA, CDR2 YSYEKL. The V and J ends lost 4 bases and 5 bases, in that order; junction bases with no gene match: 10. The CDR3 loop reads CASSLRWHRGNEKLFF. CDR3 in DNA: TGCGCCAGCAGCCTTAGGTGGCACAGGGGAAATGAAAAACTGTTTTTT.

CDR3 residues: CASSRKQGARGDYGYTF. DNA of the CDR3: TGTGCCAGCAGCCGAAAACAGGGGGCGCGGGGGGACTATGGCTACACCTTC. The chain carries TRBV4-2 and TRBJ1-2; 9 bases agree with TRBD1. With V trimmed by 4 bases and J by 3 bases, 12 bases remained unmatched. This CDR3 is 17 amino acids long. Germline CDR1 and CDR2: LGHNA and YNFKEQ.

V gene TRBV6-5 combines with J gene TRBJ2-7; 7 nucleotides match TRBD1. After removal of 0 bases from V and 3 bases from J, the junction contained 5 bases not matched to a gene. CDR1 is MNHEY and CDR2 is SVGAGI in the germline V gene. This CDR3 has 15 amino acids. CDR3 residues: CASSYSGDRLYEQYF. The CDR3 DNA is TGTGCCAGCAGTTACTCTGGGGACAGACTCTACGAGCAGTACTTC.

The rearrangement joins TRBV18 to TRBJ1-4; D is unresolved. Germline V CDR1 and CDR2: KGHSH, LQKENI. This CDR3 has 18 residues. V was shortened by 3 bases and J by 3 bases, with 20 bases between the two germline ends. The CDR3 is CASSPRTSGNGANEKLFF. For the CDR3, the DNA is TGTGCCAGCTCACCCCGGACCTCCGGGAATGGGGCTAATGAAAAACTGTTTTTT.

The rearrangement joins TRBV2 to TRBJ2-1, with D hard to call. Looked up from germline, CDR1 is SNHLY and CDR2 is FYNNEI. The CDR3 is made up of 11 amino acids. V gave up 7 bases and J gave up 9 bases, with 10 bases separating them. CDR3 in amino acids: CASTSAIEQFF. The CDR3 DNA sequence: TGTGCCAGCACGAGTGCCATTGAGCAGTTCTTC.

The rearrangement links TRBV7-9 to TRBJ1-1, with TRBD1 identical over 8 bases. From germline, CDR1 is SEHNR and CDR2 FQNEAQ (reference sequence). The CDR3 loop spans 16 amino acids. With 2 bases clipped from V and 3 bases from J, the junction kept 8 bases outside the gene matches. CDR3 sequence reads: CASSLTSGGWDTEAFF. In DNA form, the CDR3 reads TGTGCCAGCAGCTTAACGTCAGGGGGCTGGGACACTGAAGCTTTCTTT.

This clone was recorded once. This sequence joins TRBV12-5 and TRBJ1-5; TRBD1 might be the D (5 bases). This CDR3 is built from 14 residues. Deletions cut 5 bases from V and 4 bases from J, with 12 bases between. The germline gives CDR1 LGHNT, CDR2 FRNRAP. CDR3 sequence: CASGTPTANQPQHF. The CDR3 DNA sequence: TGTGCTAGTGGTACCCCGACAGCTAATCAGCCCCAGCATTTT. Full variable domain (missing parts from reference TRBV12-5 and TRBJ1-5): DARVTQTPRHKVTEMGQEVTMRCQPILGHNTVFWYRQTMMQGLELLAYFRNRAPLDDSGMPKDRFSAEMPDATLATLKIQPSEPRDSAVYFCASGTPTANQPQHFGDGTRLSIL.

The chain links TRBV7-3 to TRBJ1-2; D gene uncertain. The germline V gene encodes CDR1 SGHTA and CDR2 FQGTGA. This CDR3 region has 15 residues. Deletions cut 1 base from V and 2 bases from J, with 11 bases between. The DNA for the CDR3 is TGTGCCAGCAGCTTAATGGCAGGCCCAAACTATGGCTACACCTTC. This gives the protein CASSLMAGPNYGYTF.

The chain joins TRBV5-1 to TRBJ1-2, with 8 bases fitting TRBD1. CDR1 is SGHRS, CDR2 YFSETQ, per germline. The CDR3 has 14 amino acids. V shed 4 bases, J shed 8 bases, and the junction held 10 bases outside the gene matches. The CDR3 DNA reads TGCGCCAGCAGCCTCGGACGGACAGGGTACGGCTACACCTTC. It codes for CASSLGRTGYGYTF. Variable domain in full (rest from reference TRBV5-1 and TRBJ1-2): KAGVTQTPRYLIKTRGQQVTLSCSPISGHRSVSWYQQTPGQGLQFLFEYFSETQRNKGNFPGRFSGRQFSNSRSEMNVSTLELGDSALYLCASSLGRTGYGYTFGSGTRLTVV.

The genes are TRBV5-5 and TRBJ1-5; D gene unclear. V lost 4 bases to trimming and J lost 7 bases, with 24 bases between them. CDR1 and CDR2 from the germline V gene are SGHKS and YYEKEE (reference sequence). This CDR3 is 17 amino acids long. This CDR3 is CASSLKPWETNYQPQHF. The CDR3 DNA sequence: TGTGCCAGCAGCCTGAAGCCATGGGAGACTAATTACCAGCCCCAGCATTTT.

The gene calls are TRBV5-1 and TRBJ2-1; TRBD1 matches at 10 bases. This CDR3 comprises 15 residues. The germline V gene encodes CDR1 SGHRS and CDR2 YFSETQ. Germline trimming cut 3 bases from V and 2 bases from J; bases unmatched to any gene: 2. The CDR3, as DNA: TGCGCCAGCAGCTATGGACAGGGGGCCTACAATGAGCAGTTCTTC. Its translation: CASSYGQGAYNEQFF.

The rearrangement uses TRBV7-2 and TRBJ2-2; D is undetermined. The V end lost 6 bases, the J end lost 4 bases, and 12 bases lay between the germline ends. Germline V CDR1 and CDR2: SGHTA, FQGNSA. CDR3 size: 14 residues. CDR3 residues: CASRSSSGTGELFF. In nucleotides, the CDR3 is TGTGCCAGCAGGTCGTCTTCGGGCACCGGGGAGCTGTTTTTT.

This clone was detected only a few times. This chain's CDR3 is CASSQGRLAGVSEQFF. The CDR3 DNA sequence: TGTGCCAGCAGCCAGGGAAGACTAGCGGGGGTTAGCGAGCAGTTCTTC. The chain combines TRBV4-2 with TRBJ2-1; TRBD2 agrees at 12 bases. Germline-derived CDR1 and CDR2 are LGHNA and YNFKEQ. V gave up 3 bases and J gave up 10 bases; unmatched junction bases: 10. CDR3 length: 16 amino acids.

V gene TRBV7-9 combines with J gene TRBJ2-4; D might be TRBD2 (6 bases). V was clipped by 2 bases and J by 0 bases, with 14 bases between them. The CDR3 spans 17 residues. Germline loops: CDR1 SEHNR, CDR2 FQNEAQ (reference sequence). The CDR3 region is CASSLFRGDLAKNIQYF. DNA for the CDR3: TGTGCCAGCAGCTTATTTCGCGGGGACCTAGCCAAAAACATTCAGTACTTC.

The rearrangement links TRBV7-9 to TRBJ1-1; no firm D call. Trimming removed 4 bases from V and 0 bases from J, with 12 bases in between. Germline assignment: CDR1 SEHNR and CDR2 FQNEAQ (reference sequence). The CDR3 spans 15 residues. CDR3 sequence (DNA): TGTGCCAGCAGCTCGAAACAGTTGATGAACACTGAAGCTTTCTTT. The encoded protein is CASSSKQLMNTEAFF.

This sequence joins TRBV4-2 and TRBJ2-5; TRBD2 aligns across 8 bases. The CDR3 has 16 amino acids. Germline values: CDR1 LGHNA, CDR2 YNFKEQ. V lost 6 bases to trimming and J lost 5 bases; unmatched junction nucleotides: 14. CDR3 DNA: TGTGCCAGCAGTCGTCTTGAAGCGGGGGAGGAGGAGACCCAGTACTTC. Protein product: CASSRLEAGEEETQYF.

The chain links TRBV9 to TRBJ1-3, with TRBD1 matching over 7 bases. The germline CDR1 and CDR2 sequences are SGDLS and YYNGEE. With V trimmed by 0 bases and J by 0 bases, 9 bases remained unmatched. The CDR3 has 18 amino acids. CDR3 loop: CASSVAPSAGGSGNTIYF. The DNA for the CDR3 is TGTGCCAGCAGCGTAGCTCCTTCGGCAGGGGGCTCTGGAAACACCATATATTTT.